This T cell receptor beta chain comes out of a study of T cells in Graves' hyperthyroidism and ophthalmopathy. Stability of Graves' hyperthyroidism was defined as absent ophthalmopathy progression within 18 months. Regions amplified from RNA transcripts were the TCR beta CDR3 regions. Carried out on the TCR CDR3, a first-round RT-PCR used the HTBI primer set. TCRdb reanalysed the multiplex PCR reads using MiXCR and keeps one entry per CDR3 protein. The repertoire holds some 440,000 distinct CDR3 sequences, with 15% to 18% as singletons. This clonotype was seen ten or more times. No antigen is known for it. This CDR3 is 13 amino acids long. V lost 4 bases and J lost 3, with 7 bases in between. Germline CDR1 reads MNHEY; CDR2 reads SMNVEV (reference sequence). The study's findings and limits: The model identified upcoming ophthalmopathy a median around 7.1 months ahead of onset. Stable hyperthyroidism was told apart from ophthalmopathy by a model built on 13 V-J features.

This chain joins TRBV27 and TRBJ1-3; TRBD1 is a possible D gene (6 bases). The sequenced sample was blood. This clonotype was sampled from a woman between 18 and 29 years old with Graves' hyperthyroidism. CDR3 region: CASSSGVGNTIYF. In DNA, the CDR3 is TGTGCCAGCAGTTCAGGGGTTGGAAACACCATATATTTT.